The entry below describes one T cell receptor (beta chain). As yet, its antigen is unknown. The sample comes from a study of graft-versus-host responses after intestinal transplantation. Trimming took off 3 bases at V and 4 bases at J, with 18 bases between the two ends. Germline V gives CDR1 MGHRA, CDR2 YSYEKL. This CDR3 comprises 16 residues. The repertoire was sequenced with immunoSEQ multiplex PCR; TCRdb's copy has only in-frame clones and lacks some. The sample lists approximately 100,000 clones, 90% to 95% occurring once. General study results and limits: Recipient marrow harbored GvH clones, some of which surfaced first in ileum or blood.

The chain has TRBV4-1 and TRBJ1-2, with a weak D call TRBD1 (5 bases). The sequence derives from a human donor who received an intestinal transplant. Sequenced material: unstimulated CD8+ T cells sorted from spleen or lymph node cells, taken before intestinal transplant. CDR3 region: CASSQGVVGPLYGYTF. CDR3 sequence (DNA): TGCGCCAGCAGCCAGGGGGTCGTAGGCCCTCTCTATGGCTACACCTTC.